A selection of T cell receptor beta chains follows, all from one sample in a study of cytomegalovirus exposure and HLA in healthy donors. Produced via immunoSEQ multiplex PCR; TCRdb's table is partial and in-frame only. This table has over 200,000 clones, roughly 89% appearing once. The material sequenced was PBMCs. Receptor source: a woman aged 18-30 years in good health and CMV-seronegative. Each CDR3 is given with its conserved first and last residue. The D gene is left open where the match is weak. Some rows have no size entry. The others give once, few or many, or a class for an expanded clone.

>15|-|TRBV5-4|TRBD2|TRBJ2-2
TGTGCCAGCAGCTTGGGAGGACTAGCGGCCGGGGAGCTGTTTTTT
CASSLGGLAAGELFF
>18|-|TRBV5-6|TRBD1|TRBJ1-4
TGTGCCAGCAGCTTTCGACAGGGGGCTAAGACAACTAATGAAAAACTGTTTTTT
CASSFRQGAKTTNEKLFF
>15|-|TRBV5-4|-|TRBJ2-6
TGTGCCAGCAGCTTGGTGGCCTCTGGGGCCAACGTCCTGACTTTC
CASSLVASGANVLTF
>15|-|TRBV5-1|TRBD2|TRBJ2-3
TGCGCCAGCAAACCTAGCGGGGGGGCCACAGATACGCAGTATTTT
CASKPSGGATDTQYF
>17|-|TRBV11-2|TRBD1|TRBJ1-4
TGTGCCAGCAGCGCACCGAACAGGGGTGCTACTAATGAAAAACTGTTTTTT
CASSAPNRGATNEKLFF
>16|-|TRBV23-1|-|TRBJ1-1
TGCGCCAGCAGTCAAACCGTCCCCTGGGCTCAAAAAATGGCTTTCTTT
CASSQTVPWAQKMAFF
>14|-|TRBV6-5|-|TRBJ2-2
TGTGCCAGCAGGTCACAGGGGAACACCGGGGAGCTGTTTTTT
CASRSQGNTGELFF
>17|-|TRBV2|-|TRBJ2-3
TGTGCCAGCAATCAGGGGGTTGGGGGGCGCCGGGCAGATACGCAGTATTTT
CASNQGVGGRRADTQYF
>14|-|TRBV28|TRBD1|TRBJ1-2
TGTGCCAGCAGTCCGAAAGCAGGGGGCAATGGCTACACCTTC
CASSPKAGGNGYTF
>14|-|TRBV10-3|-|TRBJ2-1
TGTGCCATCAGTGAGGACCTAGCGTTCGATGAGCAGTTCTTC
CAISEDLAFDEQFF
>15|-|TRBV6-6|-|TRBJ1-2
TGTGCCAGCAGTTCCAGTGGGCCCCTTAACTATGGCTACACCTTC
CASSSSGPLNYGYTF
>17|-|TRBV19|TRBD2|TRBJ2-1
TGTGCCAGTCGAATACTAGCGGGAGGGTCCAACCTCAATGAGCAGTTCTTC
CASRILAGGSNLNEQFF
>14|-|TRBV5-1|-|TRBJ2-1
TGCGCCAGCAGCTATAGGACCGGGGGCAATGAGCAGTTCTTC
CASSYRTGGNEQFF
>16|-|TRBV5-8|TRBD1|TRBJ2-5
TGTGCCAGCGGAAGCACCGGGACAGGGTACCAAGAGACCCAGTACTTC
CASGSTGTGYQETQYF
>16|-|TRBV4-3|-|TRBJ1-6
TGCGCCAGCAGCCAAGGTGGACACCATTATAATTCACCCCTCCACTTT
CASSQGGHHYNSPLHF
>16|-|TRBV2|-|TRBJ1-3
TGTGCCAGCAGACAAAGCGGGGGGCTAGCTGGAAACACCATATATTTT
CASRQSGGLAGNTIYF
>12|once|TRBV13|-|TRBJ1-4
TGTGCCAGCAGCTCCGCGGATGAAAAACTGTTTTTT
CASSSADEKLFF
>15|-|TRBV9|TRBD2|TRBJ2-1
TGTGCCAGCAGCATTAGCGGGGGGAGCTTTGATGAGCAGTTCTTC
CASSISGGSFDEQFF
>15|once|TRBV15|TRBD2|TRBJ2-1
TGTGCCACCAGCAGAGAGCGGACTAGCTCCAATGAGCAGTTCTTC
CATSRERTSSNEQFF
>14|-|TRBV9|TRBD2|TRBJ2-7
TGTGCCAGCAGCGTATCCACTAGCGTCCACGAGCAATACTTC
CASSVSTSVHEQYF
>13|-|TRBV30|TRBD2|TRBJ2-7
TGTGCCTGGAGGGTAGCGGGAGTTCGGGAGCAGTACTTC
CAWRVAGVREQYF
>16|once|TRBV4-2|TRBD1|TRBJ1-4
TGTGCCAGCAGCCCGACGCAACAGGGGGGGAATGAAAAACTGTTTTTT
CASSPTQQGGNEKLFF
>18|-|TRBV4-3|-|TRBJ1-1
TGCGCCAGCAGCCACGGTATCGTTGCGAGGAGTTCGGGCACTGAAGCTTTCTTT
CASSHGIVARSSGTEAFF
>14|once|TRBV5-4|TRBD1|TRBJ2-7
TGTGCCAGCAGCTTGAGTACAGGGGCCTACGAGCAGTACTTC
CASSLSTGAYEQYF
>16|-|TRBV4-2|TRBD2|TRBJ2-5
TGTGCCAGCAGCCAATTAGGACTAGCGGCTCAAGAGACCCAGTACTTC
CASSQLGLAAQETQYF
>16|once|TRBV7-9|TRBD1|TRBJ2-7
TGTGCCAGCAGCTCCCCAACCGGGACAGCCAGCTACGAGCAGTACTTC
CASSSPTGTASYEQYF
>15|-|TRBV13|TRBD1|TRBJ2-7
TGTGCCAGCAGCTATGAAGGGGGCCTCCCGGGGGAGCAGTACTTC
CASSYEGGLPGEQYF
>16|few|TRBV6-1|TRBD1|TRBJ2-1
TGTGCCAGCAGTGAACGGGCAGGGGGAAGTACCAATGAGCAGTTCTTC
CASSERAGGSTNEQFF
>17|once|TRBV27|TRBD1|TRBJ1-5
TGTGCCAGCAGTGGACTCGGACAGGGCGGAAGCAATCAGCCCCAGCATTTT
CASSGLGQGGSNQPQHF